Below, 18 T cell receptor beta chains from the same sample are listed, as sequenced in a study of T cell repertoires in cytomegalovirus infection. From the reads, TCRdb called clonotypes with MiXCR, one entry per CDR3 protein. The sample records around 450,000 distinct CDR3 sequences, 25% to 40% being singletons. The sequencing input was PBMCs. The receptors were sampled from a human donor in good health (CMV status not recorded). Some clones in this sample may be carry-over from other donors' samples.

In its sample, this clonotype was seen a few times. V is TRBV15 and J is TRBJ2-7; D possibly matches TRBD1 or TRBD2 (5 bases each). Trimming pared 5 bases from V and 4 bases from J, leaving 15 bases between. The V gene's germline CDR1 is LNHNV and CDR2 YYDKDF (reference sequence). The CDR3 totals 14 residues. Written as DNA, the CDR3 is TGTGCCACCAGCTTTTCCGGGACCGGTTACGAGCAGTACTTC. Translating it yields CATSFSGTGYEQYF.

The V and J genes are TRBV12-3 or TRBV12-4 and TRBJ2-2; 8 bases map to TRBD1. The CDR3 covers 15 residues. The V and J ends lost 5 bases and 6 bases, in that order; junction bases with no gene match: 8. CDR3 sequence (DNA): TGTGCCAGCAGTCTAGGACAGGGTGGTCCCGGGGAGCTGTTTTTT. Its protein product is CASSLGQGGPGELFF.

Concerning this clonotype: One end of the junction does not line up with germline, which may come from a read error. Written as DNA, the CDR3 is TGTGCCAGCAGCGCCAACCCGTCCATACTGGAGAGCTTC. Its protein product is CASSANPSILESF. The J gene is TRBJ2-7, the V gene TRBV7-9, with D hard to call. The CDR3 is made up of 13 amino acids. The germline CDR1 and CDR2 sequences are SEHNR and FQNEAQ (reference sequence). The full variable domain, its missing parts supplied by reference TRBV7-9 and TRBJ2-7, is DTGVSQNPRHKITKRGQNVTFRCDPISEHNRLYWYRQTLGQGPEFLTYFQNEAQLEKSRLLSDRFSAERPKGSFSTLEIQRTEQGDSAMYLCASSANPSILESFGPGTRLTVT.

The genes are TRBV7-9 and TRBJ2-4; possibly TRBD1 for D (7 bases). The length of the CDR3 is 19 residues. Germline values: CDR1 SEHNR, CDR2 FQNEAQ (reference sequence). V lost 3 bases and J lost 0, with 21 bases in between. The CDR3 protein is CASSFSPTGRLEAKNIQYF. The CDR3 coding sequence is TGTGCCAGCAGCTTCTCCCCGACAGGGAGACTAGAAGCCAAAAACATTCAGTACTTC.

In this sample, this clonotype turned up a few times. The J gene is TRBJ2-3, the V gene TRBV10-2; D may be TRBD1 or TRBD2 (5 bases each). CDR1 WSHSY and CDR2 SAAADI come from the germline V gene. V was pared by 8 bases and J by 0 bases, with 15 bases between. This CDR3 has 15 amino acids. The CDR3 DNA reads TGCGCCAGCGGAAGGGGAGTGGAGAGCACAGATACGCAGTATTTT. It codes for CASGRGVESTDTQYF.

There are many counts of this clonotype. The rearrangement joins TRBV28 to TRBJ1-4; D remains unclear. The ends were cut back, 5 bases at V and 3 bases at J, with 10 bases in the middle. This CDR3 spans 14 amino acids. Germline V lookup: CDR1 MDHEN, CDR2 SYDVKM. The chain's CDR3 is CASSPPQPNEKLFF. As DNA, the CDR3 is TGTGCCAGCAGTCCTCCCCAGCCTAATGAAAAACTGTTTTTT.

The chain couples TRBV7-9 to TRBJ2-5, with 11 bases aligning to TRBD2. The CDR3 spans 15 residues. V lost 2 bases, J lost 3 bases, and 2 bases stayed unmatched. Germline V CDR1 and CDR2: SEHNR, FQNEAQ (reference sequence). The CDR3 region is CASSLKGLAEETQYF. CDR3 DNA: TGTGCCAGCAGCTTAAAGGGACTAGCGGAAGAGACCCAGTACTTC.

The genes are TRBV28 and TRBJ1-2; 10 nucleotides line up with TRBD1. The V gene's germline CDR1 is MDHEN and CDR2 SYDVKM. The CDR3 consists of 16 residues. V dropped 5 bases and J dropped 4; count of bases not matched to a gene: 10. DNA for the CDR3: TGTGCCAGCAGTGCGCCGACAGGGGGCGGCTCCTATGGCTACACCTTC. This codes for CASSAPTGGGSYGYTF.

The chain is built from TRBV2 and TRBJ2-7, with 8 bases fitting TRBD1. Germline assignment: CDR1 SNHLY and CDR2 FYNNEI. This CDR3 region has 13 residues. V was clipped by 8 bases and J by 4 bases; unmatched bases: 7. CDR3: CASELDRGYEQYF. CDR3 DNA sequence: TGTGCCAGCGAGTTAGACAGGGGTTACGAGCAGTACTTC.

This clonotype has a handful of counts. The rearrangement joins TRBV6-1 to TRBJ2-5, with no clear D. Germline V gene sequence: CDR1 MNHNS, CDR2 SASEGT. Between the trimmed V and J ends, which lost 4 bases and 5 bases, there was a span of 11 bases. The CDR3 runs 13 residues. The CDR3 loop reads CASSGTVVETQYF. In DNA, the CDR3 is TGTGCCAGCAGTGGCACAGTGGTGGAGACCCAGTACTTC.

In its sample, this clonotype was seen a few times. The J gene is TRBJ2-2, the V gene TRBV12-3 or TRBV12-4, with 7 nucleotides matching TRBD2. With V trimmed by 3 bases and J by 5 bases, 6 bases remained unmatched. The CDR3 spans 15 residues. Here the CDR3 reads CASSLGGGRTGELFF. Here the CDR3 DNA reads TGTGCCAGCAGTTTGGGCGGGGGTCGGACCGGGGAGCTGTTTTTT.

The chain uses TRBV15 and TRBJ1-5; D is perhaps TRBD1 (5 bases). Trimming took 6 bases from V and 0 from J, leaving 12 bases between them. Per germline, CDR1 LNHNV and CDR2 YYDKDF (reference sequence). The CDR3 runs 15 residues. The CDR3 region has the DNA TGTGCCACCAGTCCGCGGGGGAATAGCAATCAGCCCCAGCATTTT. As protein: CATSPRGNSNQPQHF.

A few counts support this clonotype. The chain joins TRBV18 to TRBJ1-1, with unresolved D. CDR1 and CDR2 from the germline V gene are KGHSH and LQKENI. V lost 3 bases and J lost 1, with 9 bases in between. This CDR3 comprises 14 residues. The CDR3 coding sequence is TGTGCCAGCTCACCCTCCGGGAAGAACACTGAAGCTTTCTTT. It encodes CASSPSGKNTEAFF.

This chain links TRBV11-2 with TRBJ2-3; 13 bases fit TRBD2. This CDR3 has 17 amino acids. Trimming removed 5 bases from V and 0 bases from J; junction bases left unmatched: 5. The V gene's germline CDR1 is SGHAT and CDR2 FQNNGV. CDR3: CASSTGTSGTSTDTQYF. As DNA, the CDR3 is TGTGCCAGCAGCACCGGGACTAGCGGGACTAGCACAGATACGCAGTATTTT.

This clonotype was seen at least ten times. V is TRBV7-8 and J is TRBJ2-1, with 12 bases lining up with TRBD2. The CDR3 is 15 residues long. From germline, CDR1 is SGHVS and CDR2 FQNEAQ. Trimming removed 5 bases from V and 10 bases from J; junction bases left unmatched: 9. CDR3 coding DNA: TGTGCCAGCAGCGTAGTTACTAGCGGGGGGCAAGAGCAGTTCTTC. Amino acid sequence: CASSVVTSGGQEQFF.

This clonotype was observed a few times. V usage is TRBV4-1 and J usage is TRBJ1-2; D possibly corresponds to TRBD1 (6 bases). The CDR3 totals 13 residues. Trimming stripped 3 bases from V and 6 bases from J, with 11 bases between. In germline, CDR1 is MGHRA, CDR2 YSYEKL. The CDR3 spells CASSHHRDHGYTF. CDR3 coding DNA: TGCGCCAGCAGCCACCACAGGGACCATGGCTACACCTTC.

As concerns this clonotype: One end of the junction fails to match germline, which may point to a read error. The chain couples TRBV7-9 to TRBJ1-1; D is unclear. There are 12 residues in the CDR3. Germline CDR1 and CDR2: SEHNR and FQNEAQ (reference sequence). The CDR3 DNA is TGTGCCAGCAGCTTAGAGGCAGTTGAATCTTTCTTT. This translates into CASSLEAVESFF.

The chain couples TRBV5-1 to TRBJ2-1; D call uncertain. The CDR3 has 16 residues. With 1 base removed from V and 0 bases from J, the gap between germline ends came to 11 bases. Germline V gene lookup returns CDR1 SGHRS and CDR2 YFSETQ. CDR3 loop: CASSLQPFSSYNEQFF. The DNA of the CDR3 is TGCGCCAGCAGCTTGCAGCCTTTCAGCTCCTACAATGAGCAGTTCTTC.